Shown below are 25 T cell receptor beta chains from a single sample sequenced in a study of T cells in Graves' hyperthyroidism and ophthalmopathy. It was RNA transcripts that yielded the amplified TCR beta CDR3 regions. First-round RT-PCR of the TCR CDR3 relied on the HTBI primer set. TCRdb re-derived calls from the multiplex PCR reads in MiXCR, one entry per CDR3 protein. The sample has more than 500,000 distinct CDR3 sequences, roughly 16% seen once; the top ten hold around 32%. The source material was blood. The receptors come from a woman in her 30s with Graves' ophthalmopathy.

This clonotype was counted many times. The chain combines TRBV20-1 with TRBJ1-1; D is possibly TRBD1 (6 bases). Germline CDR1 DFQATT, CDR2 SNEGSKA (reference sequence). CDR3 length: 14 residues. The ends were cut back, 3 bases at V and 6 bases at J, with 17 bases in the middle. The CDR3 region is CSARRQVFTSEAFF. The CDR3 nucleotides are TGCAGTGCTAGGCGACAGGTTTTTACCTCTGAAGCTTTCTTT.

There are many counts of this clonotype. This rearrangement joins TRBV27 to TRBJ2-1; 15 nucleotides line up with TRBD2. The CDR3 runs to 24 residues. With V trimmed by 6 bases and J by 1 base, 25 bases remained unmatched. CDR1 is MNHEY, CDR2 SMNVEV, per germline (reference sequence). CDR3 sequence reads: CASSLSSSGILGLAGGASYNEQFF. CDR3 sequence (DNA): TGTGCCAGCAGCCTTTCCTCATCAGGGATCCTGGGACTAGCGGGAGGAGCATCCTACAATGAGCAGTTCTTC.

This clonotype was recorded many times. The chain has TRBV20-1 and TRBJ1-6, with D possibly being TRBD1 (6 bases). Trimming took 2 bases from V and 10 from J, leaving 18 bases between them. Per germline, CDR1 DFQATT and CDR2 SNEGSKA (reference sequence). The length of the CDR3 is 15 residues. The CDR3 spells CSARRGNRIGSPLHF. The CDR3 nucleotides read TGCAGTGCTAGAAGGGGGAATAGGATCGGATCACCCCTCCACTTT.

Many counts were recorded for this clonotype. The rearrangement links TRBV19 to TRBJ1-1; D not certain. The CDR3 has 13 residues. Germline V CDR1 and CDR2: LNHDA, SQIVND (reference sequence). V lost 1 base and J 0 bases, leaving 3 bases between the germline ends. The CDR3 region is CASSIGMNTEAFF. In nucleotides, the CDR3 is TGTGCCAGTAGTATAGGGATGAACACTGAAGCTTTCTTT.

This clonotype was seen a handful of times. Germline and junction disagree at one end, which may indicate a read error. The J gene is TRBJ2-5, the V gene TRBV7-7, with 9 bases lining up with TRBD1. The CDR3 has 14 amino acids. Germline values: CDR1 SSHAT, CDR2 FNYEAQ (reference sequence). The CDR3 DNA is TGTGCTAGCAGCTCCGGGGGACAGGGAGAGACCCAGTACTTC. Translated: CASSSGGQGETQYF.

This clonotype was seen only a few times. The V call is TRBV6-4, the J call TRBJ1-5; perhaps TRBD1 as D (5 bases). CDR1 MRHNA and CDR2 SNTAGT come from the germline V gene. The V gene lost 5 bases and the J gene lost 6 bases, with 14 bases spanning the gap. CDR3 length: 14 residues. The CDR3 protein is CASSYLGLGQPQHF. Here the CDR3 DNA reads TGTGCCAGCAGTTATTTGGGGCTGGGTCAGCCCCAGCATTTT.

The genes are TRBV6-1 and TRBJ2-4; D ambiguous. CDR1 is MNHNS and CDR2 is SASEGT in the germline V gene. Trimming stripped 3 bases from V and 1 base from J, with 7 bases between. CDR3 size: 14 residues. CDR3 in DNA: TGTGCCAGCAGTGACCCGTTGGCCAAAAACATTCAGTACTTC. Encoded protein: CASSDPLAKNIQYF.

This clonotype was seen a few times. This rearrangement joins TRBV30 to TRBJ2-1; 9 nucleotides line up with TRBD2. The CDR3 is made up of 14 amino acids. With 0 bases clipped from V and 9 bases from J, the junction kept 6 bases outside the gene matches. The V gene's germline CDR1 is GTSNPN and CDR2 SVGIG (reference sequence). CDR3 region: CAWSVSAGGGEQFF. CDR3 sequence (DNA): TGTGCCTGGAGTGTGTCAGCGGGAGGAGGTGAGCAGTTCTTC.

This clonotype was seen only a few times. This chain joins TRBV28 and TRBJ2-7, with 9 positions matching TRBD1. Germline V lookup: CDR1 MDHEN, CDR2 SYDVKM. This CDR3 is 16 amino acids long. V trimming: 2 bases; J trimming: 6 bases; junction bases outside the gene matches: 11. In nucleotides, the CDR3 is TGTGCCAGCAGTTTACCGGCCGGGACAGGGTCTAGCGAGCAGTACTTC. Its protein product is CASSLPAGTGSSEQYF.

This clonotype was found many times. This chain connects TRBV7-6 to TRBJ2-3; D is ambiguous. Per germline, CDR1 SGHVS and CDR2 FNYEAQ. This CDR3 spans 15 amino acids. The V and J ends lost 3 bases and 2 bases respectively, with 12 bases between them. CDR3: CASSFLDTHTDTQYF. The CDR3 region has the DNA TGTGCCAGCAGCTTTCTTGACACCCACACAGATACGCAGTATTTT.

With respect to this clonotype: This may stem from a read error, because a much larger clone lies one nucleotide away. This chain connects TRBV6-1 to TRBJ1-1; TRBD1 matches 9 bases. Germline assignment: CDR1 MNHNS and CDR2 SASEGT. The CDR3 has 14 amino acids. V was pared by 7 bases and J by 1 base, with 4 bases of the junction left unmatched. The CDR3 here is CASKPGQGNTEAFF. The CDR3 coding sequence is TGTGCCAGCAAGCCGGGACAGGGGAACACTGAAGCTTTCTTT.

This clonotype was seen at least ten times. The chain links TRBV11-2 to TRBJ2-2; no reliable D call. The CDR3 consists of 17 residues. Per germline, CDR1 SGHAT and CDR2 FQNNGV. V shed 5 bases and J shed 3 bases, with 19 bases lying between them. The CDR3 spells CASSQTVRARDTGELFF. CDR3 bases: TGTGCCAGCAGCCAAACGGTCCGGGCCCGTGACACCGGGGAGCTGTTTTTT.

This clonotype was recorded many times. The chain is built from TRBV2 and TRBJ1-6; tentative D call: TRBD1 (5 bases). Deletions cut 5 bases from V and 11 bases from J, with 22 bases between. The CDR3 totals 16 residues. CDR1 is SNHLY, CDR2 FYNNEI, per germline. This CDR3 reads CASSRDGRGTGPPLHF. The CDR3 bases are TGTGCCAGCAGTCGGGACGGACGCGGCACGGGACCACCCCTCCACTTT.

This clonotype came up a few times. The chain carries TRBV10-1 and TRBJ1-1; D is possibly TRBD1 (6 bases). Trimming pared 6 bases from V and 10 bases from J, leaving 21 bases between. Germline V gene sequence: CDR1 WNHNN, CDR2 SYGVQD (reference sequence). The CDR3 spans 14 residues. The CDR3 region is CASSDSSVDRRAFF. CDR3 nucleotides: TGCGCCAGCAGCGATTCATCCGTGGACAGACGAGCTTTCTTT.

This clonotype occurred many times. The gene calls are TRBV14 and TRBJ2-7; possible D gene TRBD2, 7 bases. This CDR3 has 15 residues. The V and J ends lost 4 bases and 0 bases respectively, with 13 bases between them. CDR1 and CDR2 from the germline V gene are SGHDN and FVKESK. DNA of the CDR3: TGTGCCAGCAGCCGGGGGCGGGGGAGCTCCTACGAGCAGTACTTC. Protein sequence: CASSRGRGSSYEQYF.

This clonotype was seen at least ten times. The gene calls are TRBV14 and TRBJ2-7; no reliable D call. The V gene lost 1 base and the J gene lost 0 bases, with 7 bases spanning the gap. CDR3 length equals 14 residues. CDR1 is SGHDN, CDR2 FVKESK, per germline. The CDR3 DNA reads TGTGCCAGCAGCCAAGGTGTATACTCCTACGAGCAGTACTTC. Residues: CASSQGVYSYEQYF.

A few counts support this clonotype. The rearrangement uses TRBV4-3 and TRBJ2-7, with D hard to call. CDR1 is LGHNA and CDR2 is YSLEER in the germline V gene. The CDR3 sequence is 16 residues long. The germline V and J ends were trimmed by 3 bases and 3 bases, with 18 bases remaining between them. The CDR3 DNA reads TGCGCCAGCAGCCAGGAACGAACCGGGCTACACTACGAGCAGTACTTC. Translation: CASSQERTGLHYEQYF.

This clonotype has a count of ten or more. The rearrangement joins TRBV5-1 to TRBJ2-3, with 8 bases aligning to TRBD1. The CDR3 is made up of 15 amino acids. V lost 4 bases to trimming and J lost 0 bases; unmatched junction nucleotides: 4. Per germline, CDR1 SGHRS and CDR2 YFSETQ. The CDR3 DNA reads as TGCGCCAGCAGCCAGACAGGGGTTAGCACAGATACGCAGTATTTT. Translated, it gives CASSQTGVSTDTQYF.

The chain is built from TRBV4-3 and TRBJ2-5; D unresolved. Per germline, CDR1 LGHNA and CDR2 YSLEER. The CDR3 loop spans 15 amino acids. V was cut by 0 bases and J by 4 bases, with 12 bases left in between. The CDR3 DNA reads TGCGCCAGCAGCCAAGAGGTGTCGTTATCAGAGACCCAGTACTTC. Amino acids: CASSQEVSLSETQYF.

Many counts were recorded for this clonotype. The chain carries TRBV5-1 and TRBJ1-6; perhaps TRBD1 as D (6 bases). Germline CDR1 and CDR2: SGHRS and YFSETQ. The CDR3 is 15 amino acids. Trimming shortened V by 1 base and J by 5 bases, and 10 bases separated the two germline ends. Here the CDR3 DNA reads TGCGCCAGCAGCTTGATGGACAGAGATAATTCACCCCTCCACTTT. This codes for CASSLMDRDNSPLHF.

This clonotype has only a few counts. This chain links TRBV10-1 with TRBJ2-5; no firm D call. The CDR3 has 13 residues. The V end was cut by 0 bases, the J end by 5 bases, with 7 bases between. Germline V CDR1 and CDR2: WNHNN, SYGVQD (reference sequence). CDR3 sequence: CASSESLVETQYF. The CDR3 region has the DNA TGCGCCAGCAGTGAGTCTTTGGTTGAGACCCAGTACTTC.

This clonotype was recorded at least ten times. V gene TRBV28 combines with J gene TRBJ2-2, with D tentatively TRBD1 (6 bases). CDR1 is MDHEN and CDR2 is SYDVKM in the germline V gene. This CDR3 contains 17 residues. Trimming left V 5 bases short and J 3 bases short, with 19 bases between. The CDR3 is CASSTTRQVFDTGELFF. The CDR3 bases are TGTGCCAGCAGTACCACCCGACAGGTCTTCGACACCGGGGAGCTGTTTTTT.

This clonotype occurred many times. This rearrangement joins TRBV6-1 to TRBJ2-1; 7 bases fit TRBD1. The J segment lost 5 bases and the V segment lost 6 bases, leaving 10 bases of the junction unmatched. Looked up from germline, CDR1 is MNHNS and CDR2 is SASEGT. CDR3 length: 15 amino acids. Here the CDR3 DNA reads TGTGCCAGCAGATTCCGGGACAGCAGCCACAATGAGCAGTTCTTC. Its translation is CASRFRDSSHNEQFF.

This clonotype was seen repeatedly, ten times or more. V usage is TRBV28 and J usage is TRBJ2-7, with D possibly matching TRBD2 (6 bases). The CDR3 has 15 amino acids. The V gene's germline CDR1 is MDHEN and CDR2 SYDVKM. Trimming shortened V by 8 bases and J by 2 bases, and 19 bases separated the two germline ends. The CDR3 coding sequence is TGTGCCAGCTCGCAACTCCACGGGACTCCCTACGAGCAGTACTTC. Its translation: CASSQLHGTPYEQYF.

This clonotype was observed a few times. This chain joins TRBV27 and TRBJ1-2; weak D call: TRBD1 (6 bases). V gave up 0 bases and J gave up 4 bases, with 12 bases separating them. The CDR3 consists of 15 residues. Per the germline V gene, CDR1 is MNHEY and CDR2 is SMNVEV (reference sequence). The DNA for the CDR3 is TGTGCCAGCAGTTTATCTCCAGGGGAAGTCTATGGCTACACCTTC. The encoded protein is CASSLSPGEVYGYTF.